These 10 T cell receptor beta chains came from one sample sequenced in a study of blood T cell repertoires in COVID-19. Libraries were prepared by immunoSEQ multiplex PCR; TCRdb keeps only in-frame clonotypes and omits some of them. Altogether 37,000 or so clones are present, 88% being singletons, with the ten largest covering 10% to 15%. Source material: peripheral blood. These receptor sequences come from a man between 60 and 70 years old with active COVID-19.

The chain uses TRBV29-1 and TRBJ2-1; D may be TRBD1 (6 bases). CDR1 and CDR2 (germline): SQVTM, ANQGSEA. The V and J ends lost 6 bases and 8 bases respectively, with 17 bases between them. This CDR3 spans 13 amino acids. CDR3 coding DNA: TGCAGCGTGCAAAGGGCAGGGGTTTATGAGCAGTTCTTC. This gives the protein CSVQRAGVYEQFF.

The chain links TRBV4-2 to TRBJ2-3, with 10 bases fitting TRBD1. The CDR3 covers 15 residues. The V segment lost 1 base and the J segment 6 bases; nucleotides outside the gene matches: 4. CDR1 is LGHNA, CDR2 YNFKEQ, per germline. The CDR3 bases are TGTGCCAGCAGCCAAGGTGGGACAGGGGTGGATACGCAGTATTTT. Residues: CASSQGGTGVDTQYF.

The chain recombines TRBV24-1 with TRBJ2-5, with no clear D. The CDR3 is 13 residues long. Germline loops: CDR1 KGHDR, CDR2 SFDVKD. V was pared by 2 bases and J by 5 bases, with 8 bases between. CDR3 bases: TGTGCCACCAGTGATTGGGTCGGGGAGACCCAGTACTTC. Its translation: CATSDWVGETQYF.

The chain uses TRBV6-1 and TRBJ1-2; the D gene is possibly TRBD1 (6 bases). The CDR3 consists of 14 residues. Germline CDR1 is MNHNS and CDR2 is SASEGT. With 2 bases removed from V and 4 bases from J, the gap between germline ends came to 11 bases. CDR3 sequence: CASSELGAGYGYTF. CDR3 nucleotides: TGTGCCAGCAGTGAACTGGGGGCGGGCTATGGCTACACCTTC.

This chain links TRBV9 with TRBJ1-2; TRBD1 is a possible D gene (5 bases). Germline V CDR1 and CDR2: SGDLS, YYNGEE. The V end was cut by 4 bases, the J end by 2 bases, with 12 bases between. The CDR3 length is 14 residues. The CDR3 nucleotides are TGTGCCAGCAGCCCCGGACAAATCAACTATGGCTACACCTTC. It translates to CASSPGQINYGYTF.

This chain connects TRBV16 to TRBJ1-5; 9 bases are shared with TRBD1. V trimming: 6 bases; J trimming: 0 bases; junction bases outside the gene matches: 12. Germline-derived CDR1 and CDR2 are KGHSY and FQNENV. CDR3 length: 18 amino acids. Here the CDR3 reads CASSRSPGQGRSNQPQHF. The CDR3 nucleotides are TGTGCCAGCAGTCGCTCGCCGGGACAGGGACGTAGCAATCAGCCCCAGCATTTT.

This clone is medium-sized (0.01 to 0.1%). The junction does not match germline at one end; this may be a read error. V usage is TRBV11-1 and J usage is TRBJ2-7, with D possibly being TRBD2 (6 bases). The germline V gene encodes CDR1 SGHAT and CDR2 FQDESV (reference sequence). The CDR3 runs to 13 residues. The CDR3 coding sequence is TGTGCCAGCAGCCTAGCGCCGGGAGCCGAGCAGTACTTC. Translating gives CASSLAPGAEQYF.

The J gene is TRBJ2-3, the V gene TRBV5-5; D perhaps matches TRBD2 (5 bases). V was clipped by 5 bases and J by 2 bases, with 12 bases between them. Germline CDR1 and CDR2: SGHKS and YYEKEE (reference sequence). The CDR3 length is 14 residues. For the CDR3, the DNA is TGTGCCAGCAGTTTCCCGGGAAACACAGATACGCAGTATTTT. Translated, it gives CASSFPGNTDTQYF.

The chain combines TRBV29-1 with TRBJ2-1; 10 nucleotides line up with TRBD2. CDR1 and CDR2 (germline): SQVTM, ANQGSEA. This CDR3 region has 16 residues. Trimming cost V 1 base and J 3 bases; bases outside gene matches: 6. The CDR3 nucleotides read TGCAGCGTTGAAGTGGCCGGGACTAGCGTCTACAATGAGCAGTTCTTC. Protein: CSVEVAGTSVYNEQFF.

This chain joins TRBV25-1 and TRBJ1-1; 9 bases agree with TRBD1. The CDR3 is made up of 14 amino acids. The trim removed 8 bases at V and 5 bases at J, leaving 9 bases unmatched. Per the germline V gene, CDR1 is MGHDK and CDR2 is SYGVNS. CDR3 nucleotide sequence: TGTGCCAGCTCTTTTACAGGGGGCGCAACTGAAGCTTTCTTT. Protein sequence: CASSFTGGATEAFF. Combining the CDR3 with reference TRBV25-1 and TRBJ1-1 gives the whole variable domain EADIYQTPRYLVIGTGKKITLECSQTMGHDKMYWYQQDPGMELHLIHYSYGVNSTEKGDLSSESTVSRIRTEHFPLTLESARPSHTSQYLCASSFTGGATEAFFGQGTRLTVV.